Listed here are 2 T cell receptor beta chains from one sample, sequenced in a study of blood T cells in healthy people across ages. The use of a sample-barcoded 5' primer and a J-beta primer mix characterized a second PCR of roughly 7 to 11 cycles. TCRdb re-called the 5' RACE reads through MiXCR, storing one row per CDR3 protein. The sample has hundreds of thousands of distinct CDR3 sequences; around 43% are singletons. Sequenced input: blood. All receptors derive from a man aged 60-69 years in good health.

V gene TRBV5-1 combines with J gene TRBJ2-1, with D tentatively TRBD1 or TRBD2 (6 bases each). Trimming pared 2 bases from V and 8 bases from J, leaving 38 bases between. The CDR3 has 22 residues. The V gene's germline CDR1 is SGHRS and CDR2 YFSETQ. In DNA, the CDR3 is TGCGCCAGCAGCTTAGCTGTGTTGTCGGGGGCTGGTAGCAGGACTTCCTTCGATGAGCAGTTCTTC. It is translated as CASSLAVLSGAGSRTSFDEQFF.

The chain has TRBV24-1 and TRBJ2-1; unclear D gene. The DNA matches TRBJ2-7 better at its end, which makes the J call doubtful. Germline assignment: CDR1 KGHDR and CDR2 SFDVKD. This CDR3 region has 16 residues. CDR3 coding DNA: TGTGCCACCAGTGAACCTACCGGAGTCGCCTACAATGAGCAGTACTTC. Translation gives CATSEPTGVAYNEQYF.